Shown below are 32 T cell receptor beta chains from a single sample sequenced in a study of cytomegalovirus exposure and HLA in healthy donors. The PCR employed 60 Vbeta primers together with 13 Jbeta primers. This table comes from immunoSEQ multiplex PCR, and its TCRdb copy is limited to in-frame clones, with some not included. The data hold approximately 150,000 clones, with 72% observed a single time. Sequenced input: PBMCs. These receptors all stem from a man in his forties in good health and CMV-seronegative.

For the CDR3, the DNA is TGCGCCAGCAGACCGGACATGTTCTCCTACAATGAGCAGTTCTTC. Translated, it gives CASRPDMFSYNEQFF. V gene TRBV5-1 combines with J gene TRBJ2-1, with D perhaps matching TRBD1 (5 bases). The V gene's germline CDR1 is SGHRS and CDR2 YFSETQ. With 5 bases removed from V and 0 bases from J, the gap between germline ends came to 12 bases. The CDR3 contains 15 residues.

This clone was counted between two and nine times. CDR3 sequence: CASSLARRVLYEQYF. The CDR3 nucleotides read TGTGCCAGCAGCTTGGCTCGGCGGGTCCTCTACGAGCAGTACTTC. This sequence joins TRBV5-5 and TRBJ2-7, with D perhaps matching TRBD2 (5 bases). Germline CDR1 is SGHKS and CDR2 is YYEKEE (reference sequence). CDR3 length equals 15 residues. Trimming removed 0 bases from V and 3 bases from J, with 13 bases in between.

The chain is built from TRBV4-1 and TRBJ2-7, with D possibly matching TRBD1 (7 bases). Germline V gives CDR1 MGHRA, CDR2 YSYEKL. CDR3 length: 15 amino acids. Trimming took off 1 base at V and 2 bases at J, with 12 bases between the two ends. CDR3 sequence: CASSQVGGQPYEQYF. In DNA, the CDR3 is TGCGCCAGCAGCCAAGTGGGGGGACAGCCCTACGAGCAGTACTTC.

The gene calls are TRBV4-1 and TRBJ1-5, with D unresolved. Germline-derived CDR1 and CDR2 are MGHRA and YSYEKL. Trimming stripped 1 base from V and 4 bases from J, with 5 bases between. This CDR3 is built from 13 residues. The chain's CDR3 is CASSQGLNQPQHF. In nucleotides, the CDR3 is TGCGCCAGCAGCCAAGGGCTGAATCAGCCCCAGCATTTT.

The gene calls are TRBV19 and TRBJ2-1; 13 bases line up with TRBD2. CDR1 and CDR2 from the germline V gene are LNHDA and SQIVND (reference sequence). The CDR3 length is 17 residues. V gave up 5 bases and J gave up 2 bases; unmatched junction bases: 6. The CDR3 protein is CASSPRLAGGPYNEQFF. In DNA form, the CDR3 reads TGTGCCAGTAGTCCAAGACTAGCGGGAGGCCCCTACAATGAGCAGTTCTTC.

The CDR3 DNA follows: TGTGCCAGCAGCCCCCTGAGCGGGAGAGGTACCGGGGAGCTGTTTTTT. Residues: CASSPLSGRGTGELFF. The rearrangement uses TRBV9 and TRBJ2-2; 8 bases are a match to TRBD2. Trimming took 4 bases from V and 5 from J; bases not matched to a gene: 10. From germline, CDR1 is SGDLS and CDR2 YYNGEE. The CDR3 covers 16 residues. The full variable domain, rest sourced from reference TRBV9 and TRBJ2-2, is DSGVTQTPKHLITATGQRVTLRCSPRSGDLSVYWYQQSLDQGLQFLIQYYNGEERAKGNILERFSAQQFPDLHSELNLSSLELGDSALYFCASSPLSGRGTGELFFGEGSRLTVL.

V usage is TRBV7-3 and J usage is TRBJ2-7, with D perhaps TRBD1 (5 bases). This CDR3 region has 18 residues. Germline loops: CDR1 SGHTA, CDR2 FQGTGA. Trimming pared 1 base from V and 0 bases from J, leaving 19 bases between. The CDR3 DNA reads TGTGCCAGCAGCTTAAACGGCCAGGGTCGAGTTAACTCCTACGAGCAGTACTTC. Translation gives CASSLNGQGRVNSYEQYF.

The chain employs TRBV6-1 and TRBJ1-1; D uncertain. The CDR3 sequence is 14 residues long. Germline-derived CDR1 and CDR2 are MNHNS and SASEGT. Trimming removed 3 bases at V and 1 base at J, with 9 bases between. The DNA of the CDR3 is TGTGCCAGCAGTGATACTTTTAAGAACACTGAAGCTTTCTTT. Translation gives CASSDTFKNTEAFF.

The CDR3 is CASSSQGGHEKLFF. CDR3 DNA: TGTGCCAGCAGTTCACAGGGGGGCCATGAAAAACTGTTTTTT. The chain has TRBV6-5 and TRBJ1-4; 8 positions match TRBD1. Unmatched junction bases numbered 4, after V lost 4 bases and J lost 6 bases. The CDR3 runs 14 residues. Germline V CDR1 and CDR2: MNHEY, SVGAGI.

This chain's CDR3 is CASRAGRAKTNYGYTF. The DNA for the CDR3 is TGTGCCAGCAGGGCAGGGAGGGCGAAAACTAACTATGGCTACACCTTC. The genes are TRBV2 and TRBJ1-2, with a possible D match to TRBD1 (5 bases). The V end was cut by 6 bases, the J end by 0 bases, with 17 bases between. The CDR3 loop spans 16 amino acids. The V gene's germline CDR1 is SNHLY and CDR2 FYNNEI.

This clone was seen only a few times. The DNA for the CDR3 is TGTGCCAGCAGCCCCGGGACAGGGTACCACGAGCAGTACTTC. Its protein product is CASSPGTGYHEQYF. The rearrangement links TRBV11-3 to TRBJ2-7; 9 bases map to TRBD1. Losses at the gene ends were 5 bases for V and 5 bases for J; bases not matched to a gene: 7. Germline-derived CDR1 and CDR2 are SGHNT and YENEEA. This CDR3 spans 14 amino acids.

Concerning this clone: The germline gene is not matched at one end of the junction; a read error may be the cause. The rearrangement uses TRBV6-1 and TRBJ1-5, with D possibly matching TRBD1 (6 bases). The germline CDR1 and CDR2 sequences are MNHNS and SASEGT. This CDR3 is built from 13 residues. The CDR3 region is CASMGGGHQPQNF. CDR3 sequence (DNA): TGTGCCAGCATGGGAGGGGGGCATCAGCCCCAGAATTTT.

The chain joins TRBV9 to TRBJ2-2; D gene unclear. Trimming took 0 bases from V and 6 from J, leaving 6 bases between them. The CDR3 is 13 amino acids. The germline V gene encodes CDR1 SGDLS and CDR2 YYNGEE. Written as DNA, the CDR3 is TGTGCCAGCAGCGTAGGTCTCGCCGGGGAGCTGTTTTTT. It yields the protein CASSVGLAGELFF.

The chain couples TRBV19 to TRBJ1-5, with D possibly TRBD1 on 5 matching bases. Trimming shortened V by 2 bases and J by 4 bases, and 24 bases separated the two germline ends. The CDR3 spans 19 residues. Germline V gene data show CDR1 as LNHDA and CDR2 as SQIVND (reference sequence). CDR3 nucleotide sequence: TGTGCCAGTAGTATAAACCCACGGGCAGGGAAAGGGCCGAATCAGCCCCAGCATTTT. Translating gives CASSINPRAGKGPNQPQHF.

The V and J genes are TRBV19 and TRBJ2-2; a possible D gene is TRBD1 (5 bases). Germline V lookup: CDR1 LNHDA, CDR2 SQIVND (reference sequence). The CDR3 totals 14 residues. V was cut by 7 bases and J by 1 base, with 10 bases left in between. The chain's CDR3 is CASTTGRNTGELFF. CDR3 DNA: TGTGCCAGTACCACAGGAAGGAACACCGGGGAGCTGTTTTTT.

This clone has just a few counts. The J gene is TRBJ1-1, the V gene TRBV7-9; 8 bases are a match to TRBD1. The J segment lost 11 bases and the V segment lost 2 bases, leaving 22 bases of the junction unmatched. Germline CDR1 reads SEHNR; CDR2 reads FQNEAQ (reference sequence). The CDR3 runs 18 residues. CDR3 protein: CASSLTSTGQGGPMGAFF. The CDR3 DNA reads TGTGCCAGCAGCTTAACGTCGACAGGACAGGGAGGCCCTATGGGTGCTTTCTTT.

The genes are TRBV7-8 and TRBJ2-5; 10 bases map to TRBD1. The germline CDR1 and CDR2 sequences are SGHVS and FQNEAQ. CDR3 length equals 15 residues. V shed 0 bases, J shed 4 bases, and the junction held 2 bases outside the gene matches. Here the CDR3 reads CASSLAGQGLETQYF. The CDR3 DNA follows: TGTGCCAGCAGCTTAGCGGGACAGGGGCTAGAGACCCAGTACTTC.

The gene calls are TRBV10-1 and TRBJ2-1; 8 nucleotides match TRBD1. CDR1 is WNHNN and CDR2 is SYGVQD in the germline V gene (reference sequence). This CDR3 has 15 residues. V trimming: 0 bases; J trimming: 7 bases; junction bases outside the gene matches: 5. The CDR3 loop reads CASSESVTGVNEQFF. CDR3 coding DNA: TGCGCCAGCAGTGAGTCTGTGACAGGGGTTAATGAGCAGTTCTTC.

The rearrangement joins TRBV7-2 to TRBJ1-3, with 7 bases aligning to TRBD1. CDR3 length: 16 residues. Losses at the gene ends were 5 bases for V and 4 bases for J; bases not matched to a gene: 11. Germline CDR1 reads SGHTA; CDR2 reads FQGNSA. This chain's CDR3 is CASSIIQGMAGNTIYF. The DNA for the CDR3 is TGTGCCAGCAGCATAATACAGGGGATGGCGGGAAACACCATATATTTT.

The chain is built from TRBV19 and TRBJ2-7; tentative D call: TRBD2 (6 bases). The CDR3 is 13 amino acids. Germline V CDR1 and CDR2: LNHDA, SQIVND (reference sequence). V was cut by 8 bases and J by 5 bases, with 16 bases left in between. In nucleotides, the CDR3 is TGTGCCAGTGGGTCCGGGAGCGGCAACGAGCAGTACTTC. This translates into CASGSGSGNEQYF.

The gene calls are TRBV28 and TRBJ2-3; 9 bases line up with TRBD2. This CDR3 spans 16 amino acids. Per germline, CDR1 MDHEN and CDR2 SYDVKM. After removal of 3 bases from V and 1 base from J, the junction contained 5 bases not matched to a gene. CDR3 amino acids: CASSFLQRGGTDTQYF. For the CDR3, the DNA is TGTGCCAGCAGTTTCCTACAGCGGGGGGGCACAGATACGCAGTATTTT.

V gene TRBV5-1 combines with J gene TRBJ1-2; 10 bases fit TRBD1. Germline CDR1 is SGHRS and CDR2 is YFSETQ. V lost 3 bases and J lost 4; bases outside the gene matches: 3. CDR3 length: 14 amino acids. The CDR3 region is CASSSTGGGYGYTF. The CDR3 coding sequence is TGCGCCAGCAGCTCGACAGGGGGCGGCTATGGCTACACCTTC.

The gene calls are TRBV10-3 and TRBJ2-1; perhaps TRBD2 as D (6 bases). The germline V gene has CDR1 ENHRY and CDR2 SYGVKD. Trimming took 8 bases from V and 5 from J, leaving 16 bases between them. This CDR3 is 14 amino acids long. The CDR3 DNA follows: TGTGCCATCCAAAGGGGTATAGCGGACAATGAGCAGTTCTTC. This translates into CAIQRGIADNEQFF.

V is TRBV19 and J is TRBJ1-4, with 8 positions matching TRBD1. Germline V gives CDR1 LNHDA, CDR2 SQIVND (reference sequence). There are 15 residues in the CDR3. Trimming took 6 bases from V and 3 from J; bases not matched to a gene: 6. The CDR3 DNA follows: TGTGCCAGTAGCTTCGGACAGGGCTCTAATGAAAAACTGTTTTTT. Amino acid sequence: CASSFGQGSNEKLFF. The full variable domain, with the rest looked up from reference TRBV19 and TRBJ1-4, is DGGITQSPKYLFRKEGQNVTLSCEQNLNHDAMYWYRQDPGQGLRLIYYSQIVNDFQKGDIAEGYSVSREKKESFPLTVTSAQKNPTAFYLCASSFGQGSNEKLFFGSGTQLSVL.

The rearrangement uses TRBV18 and TRBJ2-5; maybe TRBD1 (5 bases). This CDR3 is built from 14 residues. Trimming cost V 6 bases and J 5 bases, with 16 bases left between them. Per the germline V gene, CDR1 is KGHSH and CDR2 is LQKENI. The CDR3, as DNA: TGTGCCAGCTCCCGATTAAGGGGCTTGGAGACCCAGTACTTC. It translates to CASSRLRGLETQYF.

The chain carries TRBV9 and TRBJ2-3, with TRBD1 matching over 7 bases. Germline trimming cut 6 bases from V and 5 bases from J; bases unmatched to any gene: 9. Germline-derived CDR1 and CDR2 are SGDLS and YYNGEE. The CDR3 covers 14 residues. The CDR3: CASTADRVIDTQYF. In DNA form, the CDR3 reads TGTGCCAGCACCGCCGACAGGGTGATAGATACGCAGTATTTT.

The chain joins TRBV6-5 to TRBJ1-5, with D possibly TRBD1 on 6 matching bases. Per the germline V gene, CDR1 is MNHEY and CDR2 is SVGAGI. Trimming took 5 bases from V and 9 from J, leaving 17 bases between them. The CDR3 extends over 14 amino acids. CDR3 loop: CASSNNRDGRPQHF. DNA of the CDR3: TGTGCCAGCAGTAATAACAGGGACGGACGGCCCCAGCATTTT.

This clone has only a few counts. CDR3 in amino acids: CASSHTRDSLTGELFF. The DNA for the CDR3 is TGCGCCAGCAGCCACACCCGGGACAGCCTCACCGGGGAGCTGTTTTTT. The V call is TRBV4-3, the J call TRBJ2-2, with 7 bases identical to TRBD1. The CDR3 length is 16 residues. V shed 3 bases and J 4 bases; nucleotides not matched to a gene: 8. The V gene's germline CDR1 is LGHNA and CDR2 YSLEER.

The CDR3 sequence is CASTGGTLAKNIQYF. For the CDR3, the DNA is TGTGCCAGCACCGGGGGGACTCTAGCCAAAAACATTCAGTACTTC. The V call is TRBV7-2, the J call TRBJ2-4; 7 nucleotides match TRBD2. The CDR3 length is 15 residues. Germline V gives CDR1 SGHTA, CDR2 FQGNSA. After removal of 7 bases from V and 0 bases from J, the junction contained 6 bases not matched to a gene.

The chain employs TRBV5-6 and TRBJ2-1, with a possible D match to TRBD2 (6 bases). This CDR3 is built from 13 residues. The germline V and J ends were trimmed by 2 bases and 6 bases, with 9 bases remaining between them. The germline V gene encodes CDR1 SGHDT and CDR2 YYEEEE. The CDR3 sequence: CASSFSAGNEQFF. In nucleotides, the CDR3 is TGTGCCAGCAGCTTTTCAGCGGGCAATGAGCAGTTCTTC. Looking up the rest from reference TRBV5-6 and TRBJ2-1 gives the full variable domain: DAGVTQSPTHLIKTRGQQVTLRCSPKSGHDTVSWYQQALGQGPQFIFQYYEEEERQRGNFPDRFSGHQFPNYSSELNVNALLLGDSALYLCASSFSAGNEQFFGPGTRLTVL.

In the case of this clone: Other DNA sequences in this specimen translate into the identical CDR3. This rearrangement joins TRBV9 to TRBJ2-3; D is ambiguous. The ends were cut back, 0 bases at V and 1 base at J, with 3 bases in the middle. The length of the CDR3 is 13 residues. The germline V gene has CDR1 SGDLS and CDR2 YYNGEE. The CDR3 DNA reads as TGTGCCAGCAGCGTAGGAGGCACAGATACGCAGTATTTT. Its translation: CASSVGGTDTQYF.

This chain's CDR3 is CASRRDSSYEQYF. CDR3 nucleotide sequence: TGTGCCAGCCGCCGGGACAGTTCCTACGAGCAGTACTTC. This chain connects TRBV28 to TRBJ2-7; 7 bases align to TRBD1. The V gene end was trimmed by 8 bases and the J gene end by 1 base; junction bases not matched to a gene: 5. This CDR3 comprises 13 residues. Germline CDR1 reads MDHEN; CDR2 reads SYDVKM.